Listed here are 25 T cell receptor beta chains from one sample, sequenced in a study of T cell changes during pregnancy in multiple sclerosis. Clones were read by immunoSEQ multiplex PCR, and TCRdb kept only the in-frame ones, dropping some. The repertoire has more than 10,000 clones, about 91% of them found once; the top ten carry 7.7%. The specimen comprised CD8+ T cells from peripheral blood mononuclear cells, sampled in the second trimester of pregnancy. The receptors were sampled from a female donor in good health, enrolled as a control in a pregnancy study.

This clone is judged medium-sized. The chain carries TRBV19 and TRBJ2-1; TRBD2 matches 10 bases. The CDR3 is 15 amino acids. V lost 4 bases and J lost 4; bases outside the gene matches: 4. From germline, CDR1 is LNHDA and CDR2 SQIVND (reference sequence). This CDR3 reads CASSKTSGSYNEQFF. CDR3 in DNA: TGTGCCAGTAGTAAGACTAGCGGGTCGTACAATGAGCAGTTCTTC.

The chain employs TRBV6-1 and TRBJ1-2; 7 nucleotides match TRBD1. Germline CDR1 is MNHNS and CDR2 is SASEGT. CDR3 length: 15 amino acids. The J segment lost 1 base and the V segment lost 6 bases, leaving 8 bases of the junction unmatched. The DNA for the CDR3 is TGTGCCAGCAGCTACGACAGGGCCGTTAACTATGGCTACACCTTC. Translating gives CASSYDRAVNYGYTF.

The chain carries TRBV11-2 and TRBJ2-7, with D tentatively TRBD1 (5 bases). V lost 6 bases and J 4 bases, leaving 22 bases between the germline ends. The length of the CDR3 is 16 residues. Looked up from germline, CDR1 is SGHAT and CDR2 is FQNNGV. The CDR3 DNA follows: TGTGCCAGCAGGTCACGAGACACCGGAAGGGGTTACGAGCAGTACTTC. Residues: CASRSRDTGRGYEQYF.

CDR3: CASSEARGAVETQYF. DNA for the CDR3: TGTGCCAGCAGTGAAGCGAGAGGAGCCGTCGAGACCCAGTACTTC. This rearrangement joins TRBV6-1 to TRBJ2-5; no firm D call. This CDR3 spans 15 amino acids. V was trimmed by 0 bases and J by 5 bases, leaving 13 bases between them. Germline CDR1 is MNHNS and CDR2 is SASEGT.

This clone was found a few times. The rearrangement links TRBV4-2 to TRBJ2-5; 12 bases are shared with TRBD2. The CDR3 has 16 residues. Germline V gene sequence: CDR1 LGHNA, CDR2 YNFKEQ. Trimming took 3 bases from V and 4 from J; bases not matched to a gene: 6. The CDR3 coding sequence is TGTGCCAGCAGCCACCGGACTAGCGGGGACTTAGAGACCCAGTACTTC. This translates into CASSHRTSGDLETQYF.

The chain has TRBV27 and TRBJ2-5, with 12 positions matching TRBD2. The V segment lost 4 bases and the J segment 5 bases; nucleotides outside the gene matches: 11. The CDR3 is 17 residues long. Germline CDR1 reads MNHEY; CDR2 reads SMNVEV (reference sequence). The CDR3 is CASSSPGLAGNLETQYF. CDR3 nucleotides: TGTGCCAGCAGTTCCCCAGGACTAGCGGGAAACCTGGAGACCCAGTACTTC.

This clone showed up just a few times. The chain carries TRBV7-9 and TRBJ2-5; 8 bases line up with TRBD2. Germline-derived CDR1 and CDR2 are SEHNR and FQNEAQ (reference sequence). The CDR3 loop spans 16 amino acids. V was pared by 4 bases and J by 2 bases, with 9 bases of the junction left unmatched. In DNA, the CDR3 is TGTGCCAGCAGCTCCCAAAAGCGGGGGTTACAAGAGACCCAGTACTTC. It specifies CASSSQKRGLQETQYF.

The rearrangement links TRBV7-8 to TRBJ1-2; 9 bases align to TRBD1. Germline V gene sequence: CDR1 SGHVS, CDR2 FQNEAQ. The junction had 20 bases not matched to a gene; V was cut back by 5 bases and J by 4 bases. CDR3 length equals 19 residues. The CDR3 region has the DNA TGTGCCAGCAGCCCTATAGCAGGGACAGGGCCCATAAGCGGCTATGGCTACACCTTC. Amino acid sequence: CASSPIAGTGPISGYGYTF.

The rearrangement uses TRBV7-5 and TRBJ2-5; no DNA check was done on the table's D call, TRBD2. TRBV7-5 is tagged as a pseudogene. The CDR3 is 16 residues long. Here the CDR3 DNA reads TGTGCCAGAAGCTTAACTTGGGGAGGATGCCAAGAGACCCAGTACTTC. Protein: CARSLTWGGCQETQYF.

J is TRBJ2-5 and V is TRBV5-4, with D uncertain. V was shortened by 5 bases and J by 1 base, with 9 bases between the two germline ends. The CDR3 is made up of 13 amino acids. CDR1 is SGHNT, CDR2 YYREEE, per germline (reference sequence). The CDR3 DNA reads as TGTGCCAGCAGAGCGATCTCCCAAGAGACCCAGTACTTC. Protein product: CASRAISQETQYF.

V is TRBV29-1 and J is TRBJ2-7, with D unclear. Trimming removed 3 bases at V and 3 bases at J, with 9 bases between. The CDR3 covers 12 residues. Germline CDR1 is SQVTM and CDR2 is ANQGSEA. DNA of the CDR3: TGCAGCGTTGAGATATCGGGCTACGAGCAGTACTTC. Translated: CSVEISGYEQYF.

V usage is TRBV4-1 and J usage is TRBJ1-4; D not certain. Germline assignment: CDR1 MGHRA and CDR2 YSYEKL. The CDR3 loop spans 14 amino acids. V gave up 5 bases and J gave up 7 bases, with 14 bases separating them. The CDR3 DNA reads as TGCGCCAGCAGCTTTTATCCATGGGCTGAAAAACTGTTTTTT. It is translated as CASSFYPWAEKLFF.

This clone was seen a single time. The chain's CDR3 is CASSLTGGVDQPQHF. The CDR3 DNA reads TGTGCCAGCAGCCTAACGGGGGGAGTGGATCAGCCCCAGCATTTT. This chain uses TRBV28 with TRBJ1-5, with a weak D call TRBD1 (5 bases). This CDR3 contains 15 residues. Germline lookup yields CDR1 MDHEN and CDR2 SYDVKM. The germline V and J ends were trimmed by 6 bases and 5 bases, with 17 bases remaining between them. The variable domain in full, completed from reference TRBV28 and TRBJ1-5, reads DVKVTQSSRYLVKRTGEKVFLECVQDMDHENMFWYRQDPGLGLRLIYFSYDVKMKEKGDIPEGYSVSREKKERFSLILESASTNQTSMYLCASSLTGGVDQPQHFGDGTRLSIL.

The CDR3 here is CATSEIAGGYNEQFF. The DNA of the CDR3 is TGTGCCACCAGCGAAATAGCGGGAGGCTACAATGAGCAGTTCTTC. V gene TRBV15 combines with J gene TRBJ2-1; TRBD2 matches at 10 bases. CDR1 is LNHNV, CDR2 YYDKDF, per germline (reference sequence). The CDR3 extends over 15 amino acids. The junction had 4 bases not matched to a gene; V was cut back by 5 bases and J by 3 bases.

CDR3 loop: CASSQVWGSGYSNQPQHF. DNA of the CDR3: TGTGCCAGCAGCCAAGTTTGGGGCTCCGGATATAGCAATCAGCCCCAGCATTTT. The J gene is TRBJ1-5, the V gene TRBV4-2, with D perhaps matching TRBD1 (5 bases). Germline V gives CDR1 LGHNA, CDR2 YNFKEQ. V lost 1 base to trimming and J lost 0 bases, with 16 bases between them. The CDR3 runs 18 residues.

J is TRBJ2-7 and V is TRBV4-2; 7 nucleotides line up with TRBD2. V shed 0 bases, J shed 5 bases, and the junction held 10 bases outside the gene matches. Germline CDR1 LGHNA, CDR2 YNFKEQ. CDR3 length equals 16 residues. The CDR3 sequence: CASSQDRASGNDEQYF. The DNA of the CDR3 is TGTGCCAGCAGCCAAGATCGCGCTAGCGGTAATGACGAGCAGTACTTC.

The rearrangement uses TRBV5-3 and TRBJ1-1, with D possibly TRBD1 on 6 matching bases. TRBV5-3 is known as an ORF, though its function is uncertain. Trimming took 3 bases from V and 2 from J, leaving 14 bases between them. The CDR3 totals 15 residues. CDR3 amino acids: CARSYPGEDNTEAFF. CDR3 DNA: TGTGCCAGAAGCTATCCAGGGGAAGATAACACTGAAGCTTTCTTT.

The rearrangement links TRBV15 to TRBJ2-7, with TRBD1 as a possible D gene (5 bases). Trimming shortened V by 1 base and J by 2 bases, and 15 bases separated the two germline ends. Germline lookup yields CDR1 LNHNV and CDR2 YYDKDF (reference sequence). The CDR3 covers 16 residues. CDR3 nucleotide sequence: TGTGCCACCAGCAGAGTACGTGAGACAGAGACCTACGAGCAGTACTTC. This codes for CATSRVRETETYEQYF.

The chain joins TRBV5-6 to TRBJ1-2; D remains unclear. Germline V gene data show CDR1 as SGHDT and CDR2 as YYEEEE. The CDR3 spans 15 residues. The germline V and J ends were trimmed by 2 bases and 6 bases, with 17 bases remaining between them. CDR3 protein: CASSFRLGLGDGYTF. The CDR3 nucleotides read TGTGCCAGCAGCTTCAGACTGGGCCTCGGGGATGGCTACACCTTC.

The rearrangement joins TRBV7-9 to TRBJ2-5; 13 bases map to TRBD2. The V segment lost 4 bases and the J segment 4 bases; nucleotides outside the gene matches: 6. The CDR3 contains 16 residues. CDR1 and CDR2 from the germline V gene are SEHNR and FQNEAQ (reference sequence). For the CDR3, the DNA is TGTGCCAGCAGCTCTACTAGCGGGGGGGCCTTAGAGACCCAGTACTTC. It is translated as CASSSTSGGALETQYF. The full variable domain, its missing parts supplied by reference TRBV7-9 and TRBJ2-5, is DTGVSQNPRHKITKRGQNVTFRCDPISEHNRLYWYRQTLGQGPEFLTYFQNEAQLEKSRLLSDRFSAERPKGSFSTLEIQRTEQGDSAMYLCASSSTSGGALETQYFGPGTRLLVL.

The chain combines TRBV30 with TRBJ2-7, with a tentative D call TRBD2 (5 bases). The CDR3 totals 13 residues. The germline V and J ends were trimmed by 0 bases and 7 bases, with 13 bases remaining between them. Per germline, CDR1 GTSNPN and CDR2 SVGIG (reference sequence). Here the CDR3 reads CAWSVLGVGEQYF. CDR3 sequence (DNA): TGTGCCTGGAGTGTACTGGGAGTGGGAGAGCAGTACTTC.

The chain carries TRBV7-8 and TRBJ2-7, with D possibly being TRBD1 (5 bases). Germline V gene data show CDR1 as SGHVS and CDR2 as FQNEAQ. With 5 bases removed from V and 6 bases from J, the gap between germline ends came to 29 bases. This CDR3 has 18 amino acids. CDR3 coding DNA: TGTGCCAGCAGCAAAATCCCCTTCACGGGCCCCCTGCAGGGCGAGCAGTACTTC. This codes for CASSKIPFTGPLQGEQYF.

CDR3 region: CASSVGTGVMYEQYF. In DNA, the CDR3 is TGTGCCAGCAGCGTGGGGACAGGGGTCATGTACGAGCAGTACTTC. This chain links TRBV9 with TRBJ2-7, with 10 bases matching TRBD1. The V and J ends lost 2 bases and 4 bases, in that order; junction bases with no gene match: 6. The length of the CDR3 is 15 residues. The germline CDR1 and CDR2 sequences are SGDLS and YYNGEE.

This chain links TRBV27 with TRBJ1-4; 7 bases line up with TRBD1. Germline assignment: CDR1 MNHEY and CDR2 SMNVEV (reference sequence). This CDR3 contains 15 residues. With V trimmed by 2 bases and J by 3 bases, 3 bases remained unmatched. CDR3 amino acids: CASSLKGASNEKLFF. As DNA, the CDR3 is TGTGCCAGCAGTTTAAAGGGGGCCTCTAATGAAAAACTGTTTTTT.

V usage is TRBV13 and J usage is TRBJ1-2; 7 nucleotides agree with TRBD1. J was trimmed by 4 bases and V by 1 base; bases with no gene match: 6. The CDR3 has 15 amino acids. The germline V gene encodes CDR1 PRHDT and CDR2 FYEKMQ (reference sequence). DNA for the CDR3: TGTGCCAGCAGCTTAGTGGGGTACAGGGGCTATGGCTACACCTTC. This gives the protein CASSLVGYRGYGYTF.